The 17 T cell receptor beta chains reported below all come from one sample, sequenced in a study of blood T cell repertoires in COVID-19. Produced via immunoSEQ multiplex PCR; TCRdb's table is partial and in-frame only. The data hold about 420,000 clones, with over 85% observed a single time. Specimen: peripheral blood. Source of these receptors: a man younger than 35 with COVID-19, enrolled during active disease.

The V call is TRBV10-1, the J call TRBJ1-1; D is unresolved. Germline CDR1 reads WNHNN; CDR2 reads SYGVQD (reference sequence). The CDR3 consists of 13 residues. The germline V and J ends were trimmed by 0 bases and 6 bases, with 8 bases remaining between them. CDR3 protein: CASSESVTAEAFF. For the CDR3, the DNA is TGCGCCAGCAGTGAGTCGGTCACAGCTGAAGCTTTCTTT.

This clone has just a few counts. This chain uses TRBV9 with TRBJ2-1, with D maybe TRBD2 (5 bases). With 4 bases removed from V and 7 bases from J, the gap between germline ends came to 15 bases. This CDR3 spans 14 amino acids. Looked up from germline, CDR1 is SGDLS and CDR2 is YYNGEE. This CDR3 is CASSTNPRVNEQFF. The DNA for the CDR3 is TGTGCCAGCAGCACCAACCCGAGGGTGAATGAGCAGTTCTTC.

This chain connects TRBV7-8 to TRBJ1-6; the D is unclear. The V gene lost 1 base and the J gene lost 13 bases, with 11 bases spanning the gap. CDR3 length: 13 amino acids. Germline V gene lookup returns CDR1 SGHVS and CDR2 FQNEAQ. In DNA, the CDR3 is TGTGCCAGCAGCTTAGACGACCAGCGGCCCCTCCACTTT. Its translation: CASSLDDQRPLHF.

The gene calls are TRBV5-1 and TRBJ2-2; D is perhaps TRBD1 (6 bases). Germline V CDR1 and CDR2: SGHRS, YFSETQ. The CDR3 has 14 residues. The V gene lost 3 bases and the J gene lost 6 bases, with 12 bases spanning the gap. CDR3 amino acids: CASSSQQGPGELFF. The CDR3 DNA sequence: TGCGCCAGCAGCTCCCAACAGGGACCCGGGGAGCTGTTTTTT.

CDR3 sequence (DNA): TGTGCCAGTAGTACCATAGCGTATAGCACAGATACGCAGTATTTT. Translating it yields CASSTIAYSTDTQYF. The chain has TRBV19 and TRBJ2-3; D is perhaps TRBD2 (5 bases). From germline, CDR1 is LNHDA and CDR2 SQIVND (reference sequence). CDR3 size: 15 residues. Trimming took 4 bases from V and 0 from J, leaving 11 bases between them. The full variable domain, completed using reference TRBV19 and TRBJ2-3, is DGGITQSPKYLFRKEGQNVTLSCEQNLNHDAMYWYRQDPGQGLRLIYYSQIVNDFQKGDIAEGYSVSREKKESFPLTVTSAQKNPTAFYLCASSTIAYSTDTQYFGPGTRLTVL.

The rearrangement joins TRBV7-3 to TRBJ2-5; 15 positions agree with TRBD2. V gave up 3 bases and J gave up 4 bases; unmatched junction bases: 3. CDR1 is SGHTA, CDR2 FQGTGA, per germline. CDR3 length equals 16 residues. The CDR3 loop reads CASSLTGLAGGETQYF. CDR3 nucleotide sequence: TGTGCCAGCAGCTTGACGGGACTAGCGGGAGGAGAGACCCAGTACTTC.

The CDR3 region has the DNA TGTGCCACCAGCAGTTCCATTGAGGGTGAAGCTTTCTTT. It is translated as CATSSSIEGEAFF. The rearrangement uses TRBV15 and TRBJ1-1; no clear D gene. The germline CDR1 and CDR2 sequences are LNHNV and YYDKDF (reference sequence). Trimming removed 3 bases from V and 7 bases from J, with 12 bases in between. This CDR3 spans 13 amino acids. Full variable domain (outside the CDR3, taken from reference TRBV15 and TRBJ1-1): DAMVIQNPRYQVTQFGKPVTLSCSQTLNHNVMYWYQQKSSQAPKLLFHYYDKDFNNEADTPDNFQSRRPNTSFCFLDIRSPGLGDTAMYLCATSSSIEGEAFFGQGTRLTVV.

The chain links TRBV30 to TRBJ1-1; D not certain. Looked up from germline, CDR1 is GTSNPN and CDR2 is SVGIG (reference sequence). CDR3 length equals 13 residues. The DNA for the CDR3 is TGTGGGCTAGAAACTTTGATGAACACTGAAGCTTTCTTT. Protein product: CGLETLMNTEAFF. Drawing the rest from reference TRBV30 and TRBJ1-1, the complete variable domain is SQTIHQWPATLVQPVGSPLSLECTVEGTSNPNLYWYRQAAGRGLQLLFYSVGIGQISSEVPQNLSASRPQDRQFILSSKKLLLSDSGFYLCGLETLMNTEAFFGQGTRLTVV.

The V gene is TRBV29-1, the J gene TRBJ1-2; 9 bases line up with TRBD1. The CDR3 is made up of 14 amino acids. The V segment lost 1 base and the J segment 4 bases; nucleotides outside the gene matches: 4. Germline V CDR1 and CDR2: SQVTM, ANQGSEA. CDR3 nucleotide sequence: TGCAGCGTTGAAGGGACAGGGGTATCCTATGGCTACACCTTC. Translating it yields CSVEGTGVSYGYTF. Full variable domain (missing parts from reference TRBV29-1 and TRBJ1-2): SAVISQKPSRDICQRGTSLTIQCQVDSQVTMMFWYRQQPGQSLTLIATANQGSEATYESGFVIDKFPISRPNLTFSTLTVSNMSPEDSSIYLCSVEGTGVSYGYTFGSGTRLTVV.

The CDR3 sequence: CASSRSSSTNEKLFF. Written as DNA, the CDR3 is TGTGCCAGCAGTCGGAGTTCATCCACTAATGAAAAACTGTTTTTT. V usage is TRBV6-5 and J usage is TRBJ1-4, with D hard to call. The CDR3 sequence is 15 residues long. Germline loops: CDR1 MNHEY, CDR2 SVGAGI. Between the trimmed V and J ends, which lost 5 bases and 2 bases, there was a span of 12 bases.

The chain joins TRBV5-4 to TRBJ1-6, with a tentative D call TRBD1 (5 bases). Trimming took 10 bases from V and 11 from J, leaving 16 bases between them. The CDR3 extends over 12 amino acids. The germline CDR1 and CDR2 sequences are SGHNT and YYREEE (reference sequence). The CDR3 DNA follows: TGTGCCTACGGGCCAGGGTTAACACCCCTCCACTTT. It yields the protein CAYGPGLTPLHF.

The table lists this clone with a count of one. The chain recombines TRBV5-4 with TRBJ2-1; 11 bases agree with TRBD2. After removal of 5 bases from V and 5 bases from J, the junction contained 9 bases not matched to a gene. This CDR3 comprises 16 residues. CDR1 is SGHNT and CDR2 is YYREEE in the germline V gene (reference sequence). The chain's CDR3 is CASRTGTSGGDNEQFF. CDR3 DNA sequence: TGTGCCAGCAGAACCGGGACTAGCGGTGGGGACAATGAGCAGTTCTTC. The whole variable domain, filled in from reference TRBV5-4 and TRBJ2-1, reads ETGVTQSPTHLIKTRGQQVTLRCSSQSGHNTVSWYQQALGQGPQFIFQYYREEENGRGNFPPRFSGLQFPNYSSELNVNALELDDSALYLCASRTGTSGGDNEQFFGPGTRLTVL.

V gene TRBV25-1 combines with J gene TRBJ1-4, with unresolved D. This CDR3 is built from 16 residues. V lost 8 bases, J lost 3 bases, and 19 bases lay in between. Germline V gives CDR1 MGHDK, CDR2 SYGVNS. The CDR3 DNA reads TGTGCCAGCGGACTATCGGAATACGGTGCTAATGAAAAACTGTTTTTT. It yields the protein CASGLSEYGANEKLFF.

V is TRBV28 and J is TRBJ2-1, with 8 positions matching TRBD2. The germline gives CDR1 MDHEN, CDR2 SYDVKM. The CDR3 consists of 14 residues. The ends lost 8 bases at V and 1 base at J; junction bases unmatched: 4. In nucleotides, the CDR3 is TGTGCCAGCTGGACTAGCCGATCCTACAATGAGCAGTTCTTC. Protein: CASWTSRSYNEQFF.

V usage is TRBV7-9 and J usage is TRBJ1-1; D might be TRBD1 (6 bases). V lost 3 bases and J 6 bases, leaving 11 bases between the germline ends. The CDR3 consists of 13 residues. The germline gives CDR1 SEHNR, CDR2 FQNEAQ (reference sequence). The CDR3 region has the DNA TGTGCCAGCAGCTTCTCAGGGGCTGCTGAAGCTTTCTTT. Its translation: CASSFSGAAEAFF.

The rearrangement joins TRBV18 to TRBJ2-7, with 7 bases fitting TRBD2. Germline CDR1 is KGHSH and CDR2 is LQKENI. CDR3 length: 14 residues. Trimming cost V 2 bases and J 6 bases; bases outside gene matches: 7. The CDR3 region is CASSPDQGGPEQYF. In nucleotides, the CDR3 is TGTGCCAGCTCACCAGACCAGGGAGGGCCCGAGCAGTACTTC.

The genes are TRBV2 and TRBJ1-4; D not resolved. Germline assignment: CDR1 SNHLY and CDR2 FYNNEI. Trimming cost V 3 bases and J 0 bases, with 8 bases left between them. This CDR3 has 15 residues. The CDR3 DNA is TGTGCCAGCAGTGACCCAACAACAACTAATGAAAAACTGTTTTTT. Translating gives CASSDPTTTNEKLFF.